What follows is one TCR beta chain and its context. Its antigen is currently unknown. The sample originates from a study of beta chain features in type 1 diabetes. Study at large: The study examined about 100 million sorted cells across all samples.

This CDR3 is built from 15 residues. CDR1 is SQVTM and CDR2 is ANQGSEA in the germline V gene. The trim removed 3 bases at V and 5 bases at J, leaving 11 bases unmatched. As every portion of the isolated RNA was reverse transcribed, the sequencing read expressed TCRB transcripts. Libraries were prepared by immunoSEQ multiplex PCR; TCRdb keeps only in-frame clonotypes and omits some of them. The table has approximately 140,000 clones, about 9.1% seen once; the top ten hold 0.55% to 0.75%. Overall study results and limits: In every one of the four CD4+ subsets, TCRB CDR3s were moderately but significantly shorter in Type 1 diabetes patients.

The chain uses TRBV29-1 and TRBJ2-5, with TRBD1 identical over 8 bases. The clonotype comes from a middle-aged woman in good health. The sequencing input was central memory CD4+ T cells from blood. For the CDR3, the DNA is TGCAGCGTTGACGTAGGGCAGGGGGCAGGGGAGACCCAGTACTTC. Protein product: CSVDVGQGAGETQYF.